Listed below are T cell receptor beta chains from one sample, sequenced in a study of regulatory T cells in long-lasting Graves disease. TCRdb reanalysed the multiplex PCR reads using MiXCR and keeps one entry per CDR3 protein. The profile shows hundreds of thousands of distinct CDR3 sequences, about a fifth of them singletons. The starting material was peripheral blood mononuclear cells (PBMCs), obtained when the disease was refractory, from a patient treated with antithyroid drugs. All receptors come from a female donor with Graves disease. Both conserved end residues are part of each CDR3. A D gene is named only where the DNA matches it firmly. A row's size may be missing; if present it is once, few, many or a size class.

J gene: TRBJ2-5
V gene: TRBV5-1
D gene: TRBD2
clone size: .
CDR3 DNA: TGCGCCAGCAGCCGGGGGACTAGCGGGAGTCCGATGTTGGAAGAGACCCAGTACTTC
CDR3 protein: CASSRGTSGSPMLEETQYF

J gene: TRBJ1-5
V gene: TRBV12-3/TRBV12-4
D gene: .
clone size: many
CDR3 DNA: TGTGCCAGCAGCCGGACCTCCGGAGGCAATCAGCCCCAGCATTTT
CDR3 protein: CASSRTSGGNQPQHF

J gene: TRBJ2-5
V gene: TRBV2
D gene: TRBD2
clone size: many
CDR3 DNA: TGTGCCAGCAGTGGTCTAGCGGTAGAGACCCAGTACTTC
CDR3 protein: CASSGLAVETQYF

J gene: TRBJ2-7
V gene: TRBV30
D gene: .
clone size: .
CDR3 DNA: TGTGCCTGGGTTATGGGGGCAGGTAGCTCCTACGAGCAGTACTTC
CDR3 protein: CAWVMGAGSSYEQYF

J gene: TRBJ1-4
V gene: TRBV30
D gene: .
clone size: many
CDR3 DNA: TGTGCCTGGGCGGGAATTAATGAAAAACTGTTTTTT
CDR3 protein: CAWAGINEKLFF

J gene: TRBJ2-7
V gene: TRBV6-1
D gene: .
clone size: few
CDR3 DNA: TGTGCCAGCAGTCATACTCGAATCGTCCCCTACGAGCAGTACTTC
CDR3 protein: CASSHTRIVPYEQYF

J gene: TRBJ2-3
V gene: TRBV2
D gene: TRBD2
clone size: .
CDR3 DNA: TGTGCCAGCAGTGAAGGGACTAGCGGGAGAATGACGCAGTATTTT
CDR3 protein: CASSEGTSGRMTQYF

J gene: TRBJ1-3
V gene: TRBV20-1
D gene: .
clone size: .
CDR3 DNA: TGCAGTGCTAGTAGGAACTCTGGAAACACCATATATTTT
CDR3 protein: CSASRNSGNTIYF

J gene: TRBJ1-2
V gene: TRBV4-2
D gene: TRBD1
clone size: .
CDR3 DNA: TGTGCCAGCAGCCAACAGACAGGGGGCACTCGTGGCTACACCTTC
CDR3 protein: CASSQQTGGTRGYTF

J gene: TRBJ2-2
V gene: TRBV6-5
D gene: .
clone size: .
CDR3 DNA: TGTGCCAGCAGTTACCCGGCTGGCACCGGGGAGCTGTTTTTT
CDR3 protein: CASSYPAGTGELFF

J gene: TRBJ1-5
V gene: TRBV11-2
D gene: .
clone size: .
CDR3 DNA: TGTGCCAGCAGCTTAGAGGCTCATAGCAATCAGCCCCAGCATTTT
CDR3 protein: CASSLEAHSNQPQHF

J gene: TRBJ1-1
V gene: TRBV20-1
D gene: TRBD1
clone size: many
CDR3 DNA: TGCAGTGCTAGGTTGCAGGGGGCTAACACTGAAGCTTTCTTT
CDR3 protein: CSARLQGANTEAFF

J gene: TRBJ2-7
V gene: TRBV6-1
D gene: TRBD2
clone size: few
CDR3 DNA: TGTGCCAGAACAGCGGGAGGCACCTACGAGCAGTACTTC
CDR3 protein: CARTAGGTYEQYF

J gene: TRBJ1-1
V gene: TRBV5-1
D gene: TRBD1
clone size: once
CDR3 DNA: TGCGCCAGCAGCCCCGGGACAGGGGGAACGGTGAACACTGAAGCTTTCTTT
CDR3 protein: CASSPGTGGTVNTEAFF

J gene: TRBJ2-7
V gene: TRBV20-1
D gene: .
clone size: many
CDR3 DNA: TGCAGTGCTATAGCCGGGACCTACTACGAGCAGTACTTC
CDR3 protein: CSAIAGTYYEQYF

J gene: TRBJ2-2
V gene: TRBV6-9
D gene: .
clone size: .
CDR3 DNA: TGTGCCAGCAGTCATTCATTAGCCGGGGAGCTGTTTTTT
CDR3 protein: CASSHSLAGELFF

J gene: TRBJ2-7
V gene: TRBV18
D gene: TRBD2
clone size: .
CDR3 DNA: TGTGCCAGCTCACAAACTTGGACTAGCGGGAGTTCCTACGAGCAGTACTTC
CDR3 protein: CASSQTWTSGSSYEQYF

J gene: TRBJ1-5
V gene: TRBV4-1
D gene: .
clone size: few
CDR3 DNA: TGCGCCAGCAGCCAAGATTCATGGAGTGGCAATCAGCCCCAGCATTTT
CDR3 protein: CASSQDSWSGNQPQHF

J gene: TRBJ2-4
V gene: TRBV4-2
D gene: .
clone size: .
CDR3 DNA: TGTGCCAGCAGCCAGGATAGCCGACTGAACCTACTAGCCAAAAACATTCAGTACTTC
CDR3 protein: CASSQDSRLNLLAKNIQYF

J gene: TRBJ1-2
V gene: TRBV19
D gene: .
clone size: few
CDR3 DNA: TGTGCCAGTAGTATAGATCCCGTTAACTATGGCTACACCTTC
CDR3 protein: CASSIDPVNYGYTF

J gene: TRBJ2-5
V gene: TRBV28
D gene: .
clone size: few
CDR3 DNA: TGTGCCAGCAGGGGGTGGCGGTGGGGAGAGGCCCAGTACTTC
CDR3 protein: CASRGWRWGEAQYF

J gene: TRBJ2-2
V gene: TRBV2
D gene: TRBD2
clone size: .
CDR3 DNA: TGTGCCAGCAGTGGGACTAGCGTTGAGCTGTTTTTT
CDR3 protein: CASSGTSVELFF

J gene: TRBJ1-5
V gene: TRBV28
D gene: .
clone size: many
CDR3 DNA: TGTGCCAGCAGTTTATGGTCTGGGTTGGGGGGCGCGCGCAATCAGCCCCAGCATTTT
CDR3 protein: CASSLWSGLGGARNQPQHF

J gene: TRBJ2-5
V gene: TRBV12-3/TRBV12-4
D gene: TRBD1
clone size: many
CDR3 DNA: TGTGCCAGCAGTTTGGACGAGGGGGCGACCCAGTACTTC
CDR3 protein: CASSLDEGATQYF

J gene: TRBJ1-5
V gene: TRBV24-1
D gene: .
clone size: .
CDR3 DNA: TGTGCCACCAGTACAGGGTCGGCTCAGCCCCAGCATTTT
CDR3 protein: CATSTGSAQPQHF

J gene: TRBJ2-4
V gene: TRBV2
D gene: .
clone size: many
CDR3 DNA: TGTGCCAGCAGTGGAGCGGGCAACATTCAGTACTTC
CDR3 protein: CASSGAGNIQYF

J gene: TRBJ2-2
V gene: TRBV2
D gene: .
clone size: many
CDR3 DNA: TGTGCCAGCAGTGGAGCTAACACCGGGGAGCTGTTTTTT
CDR3 protein: CASSGANTGELFF

J gene: TRBJ2-6
V gene: TRBV12-3/TRBV12-4
D gene: .
clone size: few
CDR3 DNA: TGTGCCAGCAGTTTTGATCGGGGGTTGCGCTCTGGGGCCAACGTCCCGACTTTC
CDR3 protein: CASSFDRGLRSGANVPTF

J gene: TRBJ2-7
V gene: TRBV7-9
D gene: TRBD2
clone size: many
CDR3 DNA: TGTGCCAGCAGCTTAGCCCTAGGGACTAGCGTTTCCTATACTTCCTACGAGCAGTACTTC
CDR3 protein: CASSLALGTSVSYTSYEQYF